The 32 T cell receptor beta chains below come from one sample, sequenced in a study of blood T cell repertoires in COVID-19. Data came from immunoSEQ multiplex PCR; TCRdb stores just in-frame clones and leaves some out. Of tens of thousands of clones listed, approximately 90% are singletons. Sequencing was done on a sample of peripheral blood. The receptors derive from a woman aged 80 or older with COVID-19, enrolled during active disease.

The V call is TRBV6-1, the J call TRBJ1-5, with a tentative D call TRBD1 (6 bases). Trimming left V 0 bases short and J 2 bases short, with 11 bases between. This CDR3 has 16 residues. Germline V CDR1 and CDR2: MNHNS, SASEGT. The CDR3 region has the DNA TGTGCCAGCAGTGAAGCAGGGGGTTGGGGCAATCAGCCCCAGCATTTT. It encodes CASSEAGGWGNQPQHF.

The gene calls are TRBV6-2 or TRBV6-3 and TRBJ2-1; TRBD2 agrees at 10 bases. The germline V gene has CDR1 MNHEY and CDR2 SVGEGT. J gave up 6 bases and V 5 bases, and 4 bases lay outside the gene matches. The CDR3 extends over 14 amino acids. The CDR3 coding sequence is TGTGCCAGCAGTCTCGGGACTAGCGTCAATGAGCAGTTCTTC. It is translated as CASSLGTSVNEQFF.

The rearrangement joins TRBV11-2 to TRBJ1-1; 9 bases match TRBD1. The germline V gene has CDR1 SGHAT and CDR2 FQNNGV. With V trimmed by 6 bases and J by 5 bases, 7 bases remained unmatched. The CDR3 runs 14 residues. The CDR3 spells CASSSSGTGTEAFF. Here the CDR3 DNA reads TGTGCCAGCAGTTCCTCCGGGACAGGGACTGAAGCTTTCTTT.

The DNA for the CDR3 is TGTGCCAGCAGCTCGGGTTTGAGGGTAGCCGAAGCTTTCTTT. The encoded protein is CASSSGLRVAEAFF. The chain links TRBV27 to TRBJ1-1; D call uncertain. Germline V CDR1 and CDR2: MNHEY, SMNVEV (reference sequence). CDR3 size: 14 residues. V lost 6 bases and J lost 8, with 19 bases in between.

The chain is built from TRBV19 and TRBJ1-2; 8 bases are a match to TRBD1. V was pared by 10 bases and J by 1 base, with 2 bases of the junction left unmatched. CDR1 and CDR2 from the germline V gene are LNHDA and SQIVND (reference sequence). This CDR3 comprises 12 residues. The CDR3 loop reads CAIGQGNYGYTF. As DNA, the CDR3 is TGTGCCATCGGACAGGGTAACTATGGCTACACCTTC.

This clone was picked up one time. The rearrangement uses TRBV7-2 and TRBJ2-7; tentatively, D is TRBD1 (7 bases). The CDR3 covers 15 residues. Germline V gives CDR1 SGHTA, CDR2 FQGNSA. V was clipped by 1 base and J by 4 bases, with 14 bases between them. Here the CDR3 reads CASSLGGDRSYEQYF. The CDR3 bases are TGTGCCAGCAGCTTAGGCGGGGACAGATCATACGAGCAGTACTTC.

The chain is built from TRBV3-1 (or the pseudogene TRBV3-2) and TRBJ2-5; 13 bases map to TRBD2. From germline, CDR1 is LGHDT and CDR2 YNNKEL (reference sequence). Unmatched junction bases numbered 9, after V lost 6 bases and J lost 5 bases. The length of the CDR3 is 16 residues. CDR3 nucleotides: TGTGCCAGCAGGCGCACCGGGACTAGCGGGGTGGAGACCCAGTACTTC. Translating it yields CASRRTGTSGVETQYF.

The genes are TRBV6-1 and TRBJ2-1; D uncertain. Germline CDR1 reads MNHNS; CDR2 reads SASEGT. The V and J ends lost 3 bases and 8 bases respectively, with 8 bases between them. There are 12 residues in the CDR3. The CDR3: CASSDLGHEQFF. CDR3 in DNA: TGTGCCAGCAGTGACCTTGGGCATGAGCAGTTCTTC.

This chain links TRBV27 with TRBJ1-4; 8 bases are shared with TRBD1. The V segment lost 5 bases and the J segment 6 bases; nucleotides outside the gene matches: 8. Germline CDR1 is MNHEY and CDR2 is SMNVEV (reference sequence). CDR3 length equals 15 residues. CDR3: CASSPRTGSHEKLFF. The CDR3 nucleotides are TGTGCCAGCAGTCCAAGGACAGGGAGTCATGAAAAACTGTTTTTT.

V and J are TRBV19 and TRBJ1-2; D perhaps matches TRBD1 (5 bases). Per germline, CDR1 LNHDA and CDR2 SQIVND (reference sequence). Trimming removed 5 bases at V and 6 bases at J, with 19 bases between. The CDR3 has 15 residues. Here the CDR3 reads CASSFLGPGPHGYTF. The DNA of the CDR3 is TGTGCCAGTAGTTTTTTAGGTCCAGGGCCCCATGGCTACACCTTC.

CDR3 bases: TGTGCCAGCAGCTTAGATTACTTCCAAGAGACCCAGTACTTC. Its protein product is CASSLDYFQETQYF. The J gene is TRBJ2-5, the V gene TRBV7-8; D gene ambiguous. The CDR3 consists of 14 residues. CDR1 and CDR2 (germline): SGHVS, FQNEAQ. V lost 1 base, J lost 1 base, and 7 bases lay in between. The full variable domain, rest sourced from reference TRBV7-8 and TRBJ2-5, is GAGVSQSPRYKVAKRGQDVALRCDPISGHVSLFWYQQALGQGPEFLTYFQNEAQLDKSGLPSDRFFAERPEGSVSTLKIQRTQQEDSAVYLCASSLDYFQETQYFGPGTRLLVL.

The rearrangement links TRBV6-5 to TRBJ1-3, with TRBD1 matching over 8 bases. Germline-derived CDR1 and CDR2 are MNHEY and SVGAGI. V was pared by 6 bases and J by 0 bases, with 4 bases of the junction left unmatched. The CDR3 spans 15 residues. The CDR3 coding sequence is TGTGCCAGCAGATCAACAGGGGGCTCTGGAAACACCATATATTTT. Translation gives CASRSTGGSGNTIYF.

V usage is TRBV10-3 and J usage is TRBJ2-7, with TRBD2 matching 8 bases. The J segment lost 2 bases and the V segment lost 4 bases, leaving 1 base of the junction unmatched. The CDR3 has 13 residues. CDR1 is ENHRY, CDR2 SYGVKD, per germline. CDR3 DNA sequence: TGTGCCATCAGTGCCGGGAGGGCCTACGAGCAGTACTTC. Translating gives CAISAGRAYEQYF.

CDR3 region: CASSWWGRSSYEQYF. The CDR3 DNA sequence: TGTGCCAGCAGCTGGTGGGGCAGATCCTCCTACGAGCAGTACTTC. V and J are TRBV5-6 and TRBJ2-7; possible D gene TRBD1, 5 bases. Trimming stripped 3 bases from V and 0 bases from J, with 13 bases between. The germline V gene encodes CDR1 SGHDT and CDR2 YYEEEE. The CDR3 sequence is 15 residues long.

This chain joins TRBV12-5 and TRBJ1-2, with 8 bases identical to TRBD1. Germline V gene sequence: CDR1 LGHNT, CDR2 FRNRAP. V shed 0 bases, J shed 7 bases, and the junction held 4 bases outside the gene matches. The CDR3 spans 14 residues. The CDR3 loop reads CASGLVGQGAGYTF. The CDR3 nucleotides read TGTGCTAGTGGTTTGGTCGGACAGGGTGCTGGCTACACCTTC.

With respect to this clone: One junction end disagrees with the germline gene, perhaps due to a read error. J is TRBJ2-5 and V is TRBV5-6; D might be TRBD1 (6 bases). CDR1 is SGHDT, CDR2 YYEEEE, per germline. This CDR3 region has 14 residues. Written as DNA, the CDR3 is TGTGCCAGCAGGTTGGGGGCAACGGCGGAGACCCAGTACTTC. It is translated as CASRLGATAETQYF.

The chain combines TRBV3-1 (or the pseudogene TRBV3-2) with TRBJ1-3; D possibly corresponds to TRBD1 (6 bases). V was shortened by 3 bases and J by 3 bases, with 9 bases between the two germline ends. The germline CDR1 and CDR2 sequences are LGHDT and YNNKEL (reference sequence). The CDR3 is 14 residues long. This CDR3 is CASSQGAFGNTIYF. The CDR3 coding sequence is TGTGCCAGCAGCCAGGGGGCATTTGGAAACACCATATATTTT.

The chain recombines TRBV19 with TRBJ1-1, with a possible D match to TRBD1 (5 bases). The length of the CDR3 is 14 residues. The V gene lost 4 bases and the J gene lost 5 bases, with 14 bases spanning the gap. Germline values: CDR1 LNHDA, CDR2 SQIVND (reference sequence). The DNA of the CDR3 is TGTGCCAGTAGTAAGGGACGGGGGGGAACTGAAGCTTTCTTT. Translated: CASSKGRGGTEAFF.

The chain is built from TRBV19 and TRBJ2-1, with 10 bases aligning to TRBD1. The CDR3 is made up of 16 amino acids. J was trimmed by 9 bases and V by 4 bases; bases with no gene match: 12. Germline V lookup: CDR1 LNHDA, CDR2 SQIVND (reference sequence). The CDR3, as DNA: TGTGCCAGTAGTAGGATCCAAGGGACAGGGGTTTTTGAGCAGTTCTTC. This encodes CASSRIQGTGVFEQFF. The full variable domain, completed using reference TRBV19 and TRBJ2-1, is DGGITQSPKYLFRKEGQNVTLSCEQNLNHDAMYWYRQDPGQGLRLIYYSQIVNDFQKGDIAEGYSVSREKKESFPLTVTSAQKNPTAFYLCASSRIQGTGVFEQFFGPGTRLTVL.

The chain's CDR3 is CATSVSVPYGYTF. CDR3 DNA sequence: TGTGCCACCAGTGTTTCGGTACCCTATGGCTACACCTTC. The chain couples TRBV24-1 to TRBJ1-2; no clear D gene. The germline V gene encodes CDR1 KGHDR and CDR2 SFDVKD. V was trimmed by 5 bases and J by 4 bases, leaving 10 bases between them. The CDR3 sequence is 13 residues long.

The chain employs TRBV29-1 and TRBJ1-2, with 7 bases fitting TRBD1. J gave up 3 bases and V 3 bases, and 4 bases lay outside the gene matches. Germline V gene sequence: CDR1 SQVTM, CDR2 ANQGSEA. The CDR3 runs to 13 residues. The CDR3 reads CSVDNRGHYGYTF. CDR3 in DNA: TGCAGCGTTGACAACAGGGGTCACTATGGCTACACCTTC.

The chain combines TRBV12-5 with TRBJ1-1; no clear D. Trimming shortened V by 0 bases and J by 7 bases, and 9 bases separated the two germline ends. The germline CDR1 and CDR2 sequences are LGHNT and FRNRAP. This CDR3 has 13 residues. CDR3 in DNA: TGTGCTAGTGGTTTGGTACTTGGTGGTGAAGCTTTCTTT. Its translation: CASGLVLGGEAFF.

The rearrangement links TRBV5-1 to TRBJ2-1; 7 nucleotides match TRBD1. The germline CDR1 and CDR2 sequences are SGHRS and YFSETQ. With V trimmed by 4 bases and J by 8 bases, 12 bases remained unmatched. This CDR3 is built from 15 residues. The CDR3 spells CASSNRDSLWDEQFF. CDR3 sequence (DNA): TGCGCCAGCAGCAACCGGGACAGCCTTTGGGATGAGCAGTTCTTC.

The CDR3 loop is CASRGQGALDEQYF. The CDR3 DNA follows: TGTGCCAGCAGGGGACAGGGGGCGCTTGACGAGCAGTACTTC. The chain carries TRBV2 and TRBJ2-7; the match to TRBD1 covers 12 bases. The CDR3 contains 14 residues. Germline V CDR1 and CDR2: SNHLY, FYNNEI. Trimming cost V 6 bases and J 5 bases; bases outside gene matches: 5. Based on the CDR3 plus reference TRBV2 and TRBJ2-7, the full variable domain is EPEVTQTPSHQVTQMGQEVILRCVPISNHLYFYWYRQILGQKVEFLVSFYNNEISEKSEIFDDQFSVERPDGSNFTLKIRSTKLEDSAMYFCASRGQGALDEQYFGPGTRLTVT.

The chain has TRBV3-1 (or the pseudogene TRBV3-2) and TRBJ2-1; D not certain. The CDR3 runs to 14 residues. From germline, CDR1 is LGHDT and CDR2 YNNKEL (reference sequence). Deletions cut 4 bases from V and 4 bases from J, with 11 bases between. The CDR3 here is CASSPPRVYNEQFF. The CDR3 DNA is TGTGCCAGCAGCCCCCCTAGAGTTTACAATGAGCAGTTCTTC.

In its sample, this clone was seen once. The CDR3 is CASSSTGNGYTF. The CDR3 region has the DNA TGTGCCAGCAGTTCCACAGGGAATGGCTACACCTTC. The genes are TRBV6-2 or TRBV6-3 and TRBJ1-2; D perhaps matches TRBD1 (6 bases). CDR3 length equals 12 residues. Trimming removed 4 bases from V and 6 bases from J, with 9 bases in between. From germline, CDR1 is MNHEY and CDR2 SVGEGT.

The V and J genes are TRBV6-6 and TRBJ2-3; 8 bases fit TRBD1. The CDR3 consists of 11 residues. The junction had 3 bases not matched to a gene; V was cut back by 10 bases and J by 6 bases. Per germline, CDR1 MNHNY and CDR2 SVGAGI (reference sequence). The CDR3 DNA follows: TGTGCCACCGACAGGGGTGATACGCAGTATTTT. This gives the protein CATDRGDTQYF.

This clone was counted once. The V gene is TRBV6-4, the J gene TRBJ2-3, with 9 bases matching TRBD2. The germline V gene encodes CDR1 MRHNA and CDR2 SNTAGT. The CDR3 totals 15 residues. Trimming at V came to 3 bases and at J to 6 bases, leaving 7 bases not matched to a gene. Written as DNA, the CDR3 is TGTGCCAGCAGTGAAGGGGGACTAGCCCGTGATACGCAGTATTTT. Encoded protein: CASSEGGLARDTQYF.

The chain links TRBV3-1 (or the pseudogene TRBV3-2) to TRBJ2-3; weak D call: TRBD2 (7 bases). Trimming removed 2 bases from V and 0 bases from J, with 12 bases in between. The CDR3 spans 16 residues. CDR1 and CDR2 (germline): LGHDT, YNNKEL (reference sequence). The CDR3 DNA is TGTGCCAGCAGCCAACACGGGGGGCCAAGCACAGATACGCAGTATTTT. Amino acids: CASSQHGGPSTDTQYF.

This clone was seen a handful of times. This chain joins TRBV6-5 and TRBJ1-2; D is perhaps TRBD1 (5 bases). CDR3 length: 13 residues. CDR1 is MNHEY, CDR2 SVGAGI, per germline. With 5 bases removed from V and 7 bases from J, the gap between germline ends came to 14 bases. The DNA of the CDR3 is TGTGCCAGCAGTAGCACTTACAGGTCTGGCTACACCTTC. This gives the protein CASSSTYRSGYTF.

This chain joins TRBV2 and TRBJ1-3; 7 positions agree with TRBD1. This CDR3 is built from 15 residues. In germline, CDR1 is SNHLY, CDR2 FYNNEI. The J segment lost 1 base and the V segment lost 4 bases, leaving 4 bases of the junction unmatched. CDR3 nucleotide sequence: TGTGCCAGCAGTGTGGACAGGCGTTCTGGAAACACCATATATTTT. Translated, it gives CASSVDRRSGNTIYF.

The gene calls are TRBV19 and TRBJ2-3; TRBD2 matches 10 bases. The germline V gene encodes CDR1 LNHDA and CDR2 SQIVND (reference sequence). The CDR3 is 16 amino acids. V dropped 2 bases and J dropped 6; count of bases not matched to a gene: 8. CDR3 sequence reads: CASSITSGAGSDTQYF. The CDR3 DNA sequence: TGTGCCAGTAGTATAACTAGCGGGGCTGGGTCTGATACGCAGTATTTT.